Shown below are 25 T cell receptor beta chains from a single sample sequenced in a study of T-cell reconstitution after alpha-beta-depleted transplantation in children (dated by TCRdb to the mid-2010s). The sample's treatment or condition label, decoded: allogeneic hematopoietic cell transplantation with graft depleted of TCRalphabeta T cells and CD19 B cells. Library preparation was by PCR. The instrument was an Illumina HiSeq 2500. Molecular barcoding was employed in the preparation of TCR libraries, with unique molecular identifiers being used to normalize TCRbeta repertoire quantification. TCRdb ran its own pipeline on the public reads, namely fastp trimming at Q25 and MiXCR clone calling, and kept in-frame beta chains. Rows with one shared CDR3 protein collapse into an entry with the most common genes and DNA. The sample data list 200,000 to 250,000 distinct CDR3 sequences, and under 13% of these were observed just once. The ten top clones hold over 25% of the sample.

The sequencing here drew on PBMCs, taken before TCRalphabeta/CD19-depleted stem cell transplant. The receptor set was obtained from a child younger than two with acute myeloid leukemia, due to receive a stem cell transplant.

This chain connects TRBV2 to TRBJ2-1, with TRBD1 identical over 10 bases. Germline V CDR1 and CDR2: SNHLY, FYNNEI. V lost 6 bases, J lost 9 bases, and 8 bases stayed unmatched. The CDR3 consists of 14 residues. The CDR3 protein is CASSVRDRGSEQFF. Written as DNA, the CDR3 is TGTGCCAGCAGCGTCCGGGACAGGGGTAGTGAGCAGTTCTTC.

This clonotype came up many times. V gene TRBV5-1 combines with J gene TRBJ1-1, with D possibly being TRBD1 (5 bases). Trimming took off 3 bases at V and 0 bases at J, with 9 bases between the two ends. This CDR3 region has 14 residues. Germline V CDR1 and CDR2: SGHRS, YFSETQ. Here the CDR3 reads CASSSTAMNTEAFF. Here the CDR3 DNA reads TGCGCCAGCAGCTCGACAGCTATGAACACTGAAGCTTTCTTT.

This clonotype occurred many times. The chain carries TRBV7-2 and TRBJ2-7; 12 bases fit TRBD2. Germline CDR1 is SGHTA and CDR2 is FQGNSA. V lost 1 base, J lost 2 bases, and 6 bases stayed unmatched. The CDR3 runs to 17 residues. Here the CDR3 reads CASSLGVTSGRPYEQYF. The CDR3 bases are TGTGCCAGCAGCTTAGGGGTTACTAGCGGGAGGCCCTACGAGCAGTACTTC.

In this sample, this clonotype turned up many times. V is TRBV6-6 and J is TRBJ2-1; D unresolved. This CDR3 comprises 10 residues. The ends were cut back, 10 bases at V and 8 bases at J, with 9 bases in the middle. Germline V gene data show CDR1 as MNHNY and CDR2 as SVGAGI (reference sequence). The CDR3 DNA is TGTGCCACCTCAAGCCATGAGCAGTTCTTC. Translating it yields CATSSHEQFF.

This chain connects TRBV21-1 to TRBJ2-5; the DNA was not used to check the table's D call, TRBD1. TRBV21-1 counts as a pseudogene. This CDR3 comprises 17 residues. CDR3 DNA: TGTGCCAGCAGCAAAGTCAGCCAGGGAATGTACCAAGAGACCCAGTACTTC. Its translation is CASSKVSQGMYQETQYF.

This clonotype was recorded at least ten times. In DNA, the CDR3 is TGTGCCAGCATTATGGTAGGCCGGGGCAATCAGCCCCAGCATTTT. Translation: CASIMVGRGNQPQHF. The genes are TRBV28 and TRBJ1-5; D remains ambiguous. CDR3 length: 15 amino acids. Germline V gene data show CDR1 as MDHEN and CDR2 as SYDVKM. Deletions cut 7 bases from V and 2 bases from J, with 15 bases between.

This clonotype was found many times. The V and J genes are TRBV20-1 and TRBJ2-7, with TRBD2 as a possible D gene (6 bases). CDR1 and CDR2 (germline): DFQATT, SNEGSKA (reference sequence). V was cut by 3 bases and J by 4 bases, with 19 bases left in between. This CDR3 has 15 amino acids. For the CDR3, the DNA is TGCAGTGCTAGGTCTACCACCAAGGGAGGATACGAGCAGTACTTC. Translation gives CSARSTTKGGYEQYF.

This clonotype was counted at least ten times. The rearrangement links TRBV4-3 to TRBJ2-3; D call uncertain. The germline V gene encodes CDR1 LGHNA and CDR2 YSLEER. The ends were cut back, 0 bases at V and 2 bases at J, with 12 bases in the middle. The CDR3 is 16 amino acids. The CDR3 sequence is CASSQETPSHTDTQYF. The CDR3 nucleotides read TGCGCCAGCAGCCAAGAGACTCCATCTCACACAGATACGCAGTATTTT.

Of note for this clonotype: A read error may be the cause here, since a much bigger clone is one base away. The chain combines TRBV5-1 with TRBJ2-1; D unresolved. The CDR3 is made up of 15 amino acids. The germline V gene has CDR1 SGHRS and CDR2 YFSETQ. CDR3 residues: CTSRLETRTYNEQFF. The CDR3 nucleotides are TGCACCAGCCGCTTGGAGACTCGCACCTACAATGAGCAGTTCTTC. Full variable domain (rest looked up from reference TRBV5-1 and TRBJ2-1): KAGVTQTPRYLIKTRGQQVTLSCSPISGHRSVSWYQQTPGQGLQFLFEYFSETQRNKGNFPGRFSGRQFSNSRSEMNVSTLELGDSALYLCTSRLETRTYNEQFFGPGTRLTVL.

This clonotype was detected ten times or more. The chain has TRBV3-1 and TRBJ1-6, with 7 bases fitting TRBD1. Trimming took 4 bases from V and 7 from J; bases not matched to a gene: 4. The germline gives CDR1 LGHDT, CDR2 YNNKEL (reference sequence). The CDR3 loop spans 14 amino acids. CDR3 sequence (DNA): TGTGCCAGCAGCCTCCCGGGACAGAATTCACCCCTCCACTTT. Translating it yields CASSLPGQNSPLHF. The full variable domain, in which reference TRBV3-1 and TRBJ1-6 provide the parts outside the CDR3, is DTAVSQTPKYLVTQMGNDKSIKCEQNLGHDTMYWYKQDSKKFLKIMFSYNNKELIINETVPNRFSPKSPDKAHLNLHINSLELGDSAVYFCASSLPGQNSPLHFGNGTRLTVT.

This clonotype appeared many times. The genes are TRBV12-3 or TRBV12-4 and TRBJ2-1; 10 nucleotides match TRBD2. J lost 0 bases, V lost 7 bases, and 9 bases had no gene match. CDR3 length: 17 amino acids. The CDR3 bases are TGTGCCAGCATGGAGACTAGCGGGTCCAGCTCCTACAATGAGCAGTTCTTC. Translating gives CASMETSGSSSYNEQFF.

This chain uses TRBV28 with TRBJ2-1; D gene ambiguous. The V end lost 3 bases, the J end lost 5 bases, and 5 bases lay between the germline ends. This CDR3 is 12 amino acids long. Germline CDR1 is MDHEN and CDR2 is SYDVKM. The CDR3 sequence: CASSLANNEQFF. DNA of the CDR3: TGTGCCAGCAGTTTGGCTAACAATGAGCAGTTCTTC. The full variable domain, its missing parts supplied by reference TRBV28 and TRBJ2-1, is DVKVTQSSRYLVKRTGEKVFLECVQDMDHENMFWYRQDPGLGLRLIYFSYDVKMKEKGDIPEGYSVSREKKERFSLILESASTNQTSMYLCASSLANNEQFFGPGTRLTVL.

The chain recombines TRBV20-1 with TRBJ2-7; D uncertain. The CDR3 contains 11 residues. V lost 5 bases to trimming and J lost 0 bases, with 5 bases between them. Germline CDR1 reads DFQATT; CDR2 reads SNEGSKA (reference sequence). For the CDR3, the DNA is TGCAGTGCTTCAAGCTCCTACGAGCAGTACTTC. It codes for CSASSSYEQYF.

This clonotype showed up many times. V gene TRBV28 combines with J gene TRBJ2-5; D is uncertain. The CDR3 totals 15 residues. CDR1 is MDHEN, CDR2 SYDVKM, per germline. Trimming stripped 5 bases from V and 1 base from J, with 14 bases between. The DNA for the CDR3 is TGTGCCAGCAGTACCTACCCCGAGAGCCAAGAGACCCAGTACTTC. It specifies CASSTYPESQETQYF.

This clonotype was found many times. V is TRBV10-2 and J is TRBJ2-7; 7 bases are a match to TRBD1. Germline values: CDR1 WSHSY, CDR2 SAAADI. Trimming cost V 0 bases and J 5 bases; bases outside gene matches: 7. The CDR3 runs 15 residues. The CDR3: CASSESPTGDHEQYF. The CDR3 DNA sequence: TGCGCCAGCAGTGAGTCCCCCACAGGGGACCACGAGCAGTACTTC.

This clonotype has ten or more counts. This chain joins TRBV7-8 and TRBJ2-2; possible D gene TRBD1, 5 bases. CDR3 size: 16 residues. The germline V and J ends were trimmed by 3 bases and 6 bases, with 17 bases remaining between them. Germline assignment: CDR1 SGHVS and CDR2 FQNEAQ. The chain's CDR3 is CASSLTILGPAGELFF. Here the CDR3 DNA reads TGTGCCAGCAGCTTGACCATCCTGGGGCCTGCCGGGGAGCTGTTTTTT.

This clonotype was counted ten times or more. J is TRBJ2-7 and V is TRBV21-1. TRBV21-1 is annotated as a pseudogene. The CDR3 is 17 amino acids. The CDR3 region has the DNA TGTGCCAGCAGCAAAATACATAAAATTGAATCATGCTACGAGCAGTACTTC. As protein: CASSKIHKIESCYEQYF.

There are many counts of this clonotype. V usage is TRBV5-1 and J usage is TRBJ2-3; D gene uncertain. V was cut by 2 bases and J by 4 bases, with 14 bases left in between. Germline CDR1 reads SGHRS; CDR2 reads YFSETQ. The CDR3 totals 15 residues. CDR3 sequence: CASSFQPLSSDTQYF. The CDR3, as DNA: TGCGCCAGCAGCTTTCAGCCACTAAGCTCAGATACGCAGTATTTT.

This clonotype was picked up a small number of times. The chain recombines TRBV3-1 with TRBJ2-5; 8 bases are shared with TRBD2. CDR1 and CDR2 (germline): LGHDT, YNNKEL (reference sequence). Trimming took 1 base from V and 1 from J; bases not matched to a gene: 14. The CDR3 covers 19 residues. CDR3 in amino acids: CASSQVDGGRPAIQETQYF. For the CDR3, the DNA is TGTGCCAGCAGCCAAGTGGATGGCGGGAGGCCCGCCATCCAAGAGACCCAGTACTTC.

As regards this clonotype: This may come from a read error, since a much larger clone is one base off. This chain connects TRBV11-2 to TRBJ1-4; D gene unclear. There are 12 residues in the CDR3. Germline CDR1 and CDR2: SGHAT and FQNNGV. CDR3 DNA sequence: TGTACCAGCAGCGGGGAGAATGAAAAACTGTTTTTT. Amino acid sequence: CTSSGENEKLFF.

The rearrangement uses TRBV7-9 and TRBJ2-1, with 8 bases that match TRBD1. Germline CDR1 reads SEHNR; CDR2 reads FQNEAQ (reference sequence). CDR3 length equals 15 residues. V lost 7 bases and J lost 9; bases outside the gene matches: 14. The CDR3: CASTFGQGRFGEQFF. CDR3 bases: TGTGCCAGCACCTTTGGACAGGGAAGGTTTGGTGAGCAGTTCTTC.

This clonotype was counted only a few times. The chain combines TRBV28 with TRBJ2-3; D remains unclear. Germline CDR1 MDHEN, CDR2 SYDVKM. V lost 8 bases to trimming and J lost 0 bases, with 6 bases between them. The CDR3 contains 12 residues. The CDR3: CASDSSTDTQYF. The CDR3 DNA reads TGTGCCAGCGATTCCAGCACAGATACGCAGTATTTT.

The table lists this clonotype with many counts. The chain combines TRBV5-1 with TRBJ1-1; D ambiguous. Germline V gives CDR1 SGHRS, CDR2 YFSETQ. The CDR3 covers 13 residues. The V end lost 2 bases, the J end lost 2 bases, and 7 bases lay between the germline ends. DNA of the CDR3: TGCGCCAGCAGCTTATGGCCAAACACTGAAGCTTTCTTT. Amino acids: CASSLWPNTEAFF.

This clonotype was detected many times. The chain combines TRBV20-1 with TRBJ2-1; the match to TRBD2 covers 9 bases. The CDR3 consists of 16 residues. Germline assignment: CDR1 DFQATT and CDR2 SNEGSKA (reference sequence). After removal of 2 bases from V and 1 base from J, the junction contained 6 bases not matched to a gene. The CDR3 sequence is CSARKSLAGSYNEQFF. The CDR3 DNA sequence: TGCAGTGCTAGAAAGTCCCTAGCGGGGTCCTACAATGAGCAGTTCTTC.

This clonotype was counted many times. The V and J genes are TRBV5-1 and TRBJ2-3, with D maybe TRBD2 (7 bases). With 0 bases removed from V and 0 bases from J, the gap between germline ends came to 17 bases. The germline V gene encodes CDR1 SGHRS and CDR2 YFSETQ. This CDR3 has 18 residues. The CDR3 nucleotides read TGCGCCAGCAGCTTGGCCATCCTAGCGGACAGTAGCACAGATACGCAGTATTTT. It codes for CASSLAILADSSTDTQYF.